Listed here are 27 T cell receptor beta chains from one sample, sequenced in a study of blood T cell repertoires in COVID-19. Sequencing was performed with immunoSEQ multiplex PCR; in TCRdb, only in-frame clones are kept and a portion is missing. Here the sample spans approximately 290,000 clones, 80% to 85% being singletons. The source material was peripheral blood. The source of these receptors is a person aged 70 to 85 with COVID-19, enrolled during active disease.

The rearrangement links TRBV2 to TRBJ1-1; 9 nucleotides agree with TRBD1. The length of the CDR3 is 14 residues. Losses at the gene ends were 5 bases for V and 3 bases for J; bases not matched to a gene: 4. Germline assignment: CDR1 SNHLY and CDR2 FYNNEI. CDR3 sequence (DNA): TGTGCCAGCAGTTACAGGGGGCCAGACACTGAAGCTTTCTTT. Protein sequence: CASSYRGPDTEAFF.

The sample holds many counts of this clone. The CDR3 is CASREATVNYGYTF. The CDR3 coding sequence is TGCGCCAGCAGAGAAGCGACAGTGAACTATGGCTACACCTTC. This chain links TRBV5-1 with TRBJ1-2; a weak D match, TRBD1 (5 bases). CDR1 and CDR2 (germline): SGHRS, YFSETQ. V gave up 5 bases and J gave up 2 bases, with 13 bases separating them. The CDR3 is 14 residues long.

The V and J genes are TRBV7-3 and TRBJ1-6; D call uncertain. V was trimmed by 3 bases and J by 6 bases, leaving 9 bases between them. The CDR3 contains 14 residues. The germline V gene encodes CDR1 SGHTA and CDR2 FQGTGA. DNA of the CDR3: TGTGCCAGCAGCTTCGGGAGAGCTAATTCACCCCTCCACTTT. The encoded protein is CASSFGRANSPLHF.

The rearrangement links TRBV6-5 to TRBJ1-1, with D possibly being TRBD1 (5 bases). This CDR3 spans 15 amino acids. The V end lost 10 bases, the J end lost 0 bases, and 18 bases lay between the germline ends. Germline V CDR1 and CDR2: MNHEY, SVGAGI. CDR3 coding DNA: TGTGCCACCATGGCCGGCCGGACAATGAACACTGAAGCTTTCTTT. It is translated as CATMAGRTMNTEAFF.

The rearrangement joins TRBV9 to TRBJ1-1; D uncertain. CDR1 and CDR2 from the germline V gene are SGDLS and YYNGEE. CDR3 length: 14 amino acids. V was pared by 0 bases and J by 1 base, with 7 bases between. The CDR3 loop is CASSVAVQNTEAFF. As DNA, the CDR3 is TGTGCCAGCAGCGTAGCGGTTCAGAACACTGAAGCTTTCTTT. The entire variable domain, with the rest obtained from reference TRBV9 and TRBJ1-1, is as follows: DSGVTQTPKHLITATGQRVTLRCSPRSGDLSVYWYQQSLDQGLQFLIQYYNGEERAKGNILERFSAQQFPDLHSELNLSSLELGDSALYFCASSVAVQNTEAFFGQGTRLTVV.

In DNA form, the CDR3 reads TGTGCCAGTAGTACCCCGGGGAGAGGGATCGGGGAGCTGTTTTTT. Translated: CASSTPGRGIGELFF. The chain combines TRBV19 with TRBJ2-2; TRBD2 is a possible D gene (5 bases). V lost 4 bases to trimming and J lost 7 bases, with 16 bases between them. This CDR3 has 15 amino acids. The germline V gene has CDR1 LNHDA and CDR2 SQIVND (reference sequence).

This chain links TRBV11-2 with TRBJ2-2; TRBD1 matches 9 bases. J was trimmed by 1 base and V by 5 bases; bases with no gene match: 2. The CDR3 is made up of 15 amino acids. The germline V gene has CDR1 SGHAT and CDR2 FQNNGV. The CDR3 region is CASSPGQGNTGELFF. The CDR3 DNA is TGTGCCAGCAGCCCGGGACAGGGGAACACCGGGGAGCTGTTTTTT.

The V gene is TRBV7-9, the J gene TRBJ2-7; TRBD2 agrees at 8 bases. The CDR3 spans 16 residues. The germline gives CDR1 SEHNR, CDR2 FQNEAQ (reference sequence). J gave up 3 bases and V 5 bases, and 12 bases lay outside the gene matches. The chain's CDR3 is CASSPRIAGMIYEQYF. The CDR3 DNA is TGTGCCAGCAGCCCGAGGATAGCGGGAATGATCTACGAGCAGTACTTC.

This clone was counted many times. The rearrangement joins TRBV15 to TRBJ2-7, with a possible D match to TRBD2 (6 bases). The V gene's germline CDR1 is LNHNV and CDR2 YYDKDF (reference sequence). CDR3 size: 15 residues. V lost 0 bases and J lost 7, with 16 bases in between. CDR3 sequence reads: CATSRDQAAGGEQYF. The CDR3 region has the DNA TGTGCCACCAGCAGAGATCAGGCGGCCGGGGGAGAGCAGTACTTC. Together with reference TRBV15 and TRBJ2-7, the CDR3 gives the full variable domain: DAMVIQNPRYQVTQFGKPVTLSCSQTLNHNVMYWYQQKSSQAPKLLFHYYDKDFNNEADTPDNFQSRRPNTSFCFLDIRSPGLGDTAMYLCATSRDQAAGGEQYFGPGTRLTVT.

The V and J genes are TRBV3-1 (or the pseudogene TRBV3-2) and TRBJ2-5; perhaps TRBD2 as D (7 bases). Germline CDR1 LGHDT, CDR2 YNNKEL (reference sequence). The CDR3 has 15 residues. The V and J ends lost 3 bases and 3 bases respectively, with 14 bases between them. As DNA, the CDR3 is TGTGCCAGCAGCCATGGGGGGGCCCGGGAAGAGACCCAGTACTTC. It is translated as CASSHGGAREETQYF.

The CDR3 DNA reads as TGTGCCAGCAGCTACCGGGCAGGGGGTCGTGGCTACACCTTC. The encoded protein is CASSYRAGGRGYTF. V is TRBV7-2 and J is TRBJ1-2; 7 bases are a match to TRBD1. The CDR3 covers 14 residues. V gave up 4 bases and J gave up 7 bases; unmatched junction bases: 9. CDR1 and CDR2 (germline): SGHTA, FQGNSA. The full variable domain, rest sourced from reference TRBV7-2 and TRBJ1-2, is GAGVSQSPSNKVTEKGKDVELRCDPISGHTALYWYRQSLGQGLEFLIYFQGNSAPDKSGLPSDRFSAERTGGSVSTLTIQRTQQEDSAVYLCASSYRAGGRGYTFGSGTRLTVV.

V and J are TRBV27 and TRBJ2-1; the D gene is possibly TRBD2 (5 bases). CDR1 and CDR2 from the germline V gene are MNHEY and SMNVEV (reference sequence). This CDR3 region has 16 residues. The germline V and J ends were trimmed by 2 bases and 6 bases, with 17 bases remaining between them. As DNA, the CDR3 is TGTGCCAGCAGTTTAAAACCAGAACGGAGGAGCAATGAGCAGTTCTTC. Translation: CASSLKPERRSNEQFF.

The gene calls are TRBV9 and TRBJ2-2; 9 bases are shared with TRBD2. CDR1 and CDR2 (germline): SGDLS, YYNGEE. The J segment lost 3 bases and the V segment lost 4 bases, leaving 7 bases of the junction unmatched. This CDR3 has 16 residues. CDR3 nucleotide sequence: TGTGCCAGCAGCAGGATGGCGGGGGGGCACACCGGGGAGCTGTTTTTT. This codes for CASSRMAGGHTGELFF.

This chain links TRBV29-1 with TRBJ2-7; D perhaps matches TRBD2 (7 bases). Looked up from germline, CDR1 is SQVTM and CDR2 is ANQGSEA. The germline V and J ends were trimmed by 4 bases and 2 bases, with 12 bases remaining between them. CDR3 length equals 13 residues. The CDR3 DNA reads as TGCAGCGTTGCTGGGGGGGCGGCCTACGAGCAGTACTTC. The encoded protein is CSVAGGAAYEQYF.

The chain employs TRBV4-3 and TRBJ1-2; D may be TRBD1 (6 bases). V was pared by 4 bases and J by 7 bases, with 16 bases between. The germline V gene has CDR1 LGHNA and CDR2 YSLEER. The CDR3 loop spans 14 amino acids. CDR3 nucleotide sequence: TGCGCCAGCAGCCTACTAAGGGGAGGGGGTGGCTACACCTTC. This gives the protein CASSLLRGGGGYTF.

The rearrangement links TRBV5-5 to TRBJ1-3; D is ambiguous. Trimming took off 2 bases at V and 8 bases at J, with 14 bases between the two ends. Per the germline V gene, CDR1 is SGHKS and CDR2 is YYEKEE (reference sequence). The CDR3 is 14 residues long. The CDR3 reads CASSLSPLVDTIYF. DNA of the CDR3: TGTGCCAGCAGCTTATCCCCACTCGTAGACACCATATATTTT.

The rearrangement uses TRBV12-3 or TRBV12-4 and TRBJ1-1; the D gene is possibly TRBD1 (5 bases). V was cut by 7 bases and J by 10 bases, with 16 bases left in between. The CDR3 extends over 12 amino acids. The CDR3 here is CASNLWQGLAFF. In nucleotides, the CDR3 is TGTGCCAGCAACCTATGGCAGGGCTTAGCTTTCTTT.

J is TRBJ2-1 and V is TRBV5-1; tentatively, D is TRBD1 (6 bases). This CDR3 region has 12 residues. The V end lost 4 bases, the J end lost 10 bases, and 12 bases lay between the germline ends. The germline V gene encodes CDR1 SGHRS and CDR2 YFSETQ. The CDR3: CASSGHTGEQFF. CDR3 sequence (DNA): TGCGCCAGCAGCGGACATACAGGGGAGCAGTTCTTC. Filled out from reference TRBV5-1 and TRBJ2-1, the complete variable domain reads KAGVTQTPRYLIKTRGQQVTLSCSPISGHRSVSWYQQTPGQGLQFLFEYFSETQRNKGNFPGRFSGRQFSNSRSEMNVSTLELGDSALYLCASSGHTGEQFFGPGTRLTVL.

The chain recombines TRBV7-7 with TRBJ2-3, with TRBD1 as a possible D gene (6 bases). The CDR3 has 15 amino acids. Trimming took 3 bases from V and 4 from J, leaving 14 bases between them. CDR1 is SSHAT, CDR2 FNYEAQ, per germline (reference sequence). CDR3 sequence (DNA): TGTGCCAGCAGCTTGGGGGCCCAAGTGGCAGATACGCAGTATTTT. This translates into CASSLGAQVADTQYF.

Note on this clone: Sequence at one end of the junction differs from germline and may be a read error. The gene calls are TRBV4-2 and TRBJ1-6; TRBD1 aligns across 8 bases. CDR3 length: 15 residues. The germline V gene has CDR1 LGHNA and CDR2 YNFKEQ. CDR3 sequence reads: CASRQGQGPNSPLHF. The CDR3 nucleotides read TGTGCCAGCAGACAAGGACAGGGACCGAATTCACCCCTCCACTTT.

CDR3 loop: CASSRGGEFDAFF. In DNA, the CDR3 is TGTGCCAGCTCTCGGGGGGGGGAGTTTGACGCTTTCTTT. This chain connects TRBV2 to TRBJ1-1; TRBD1 might be the D (5 bases). With 8 bases removed from V and 11 bases from J, the gap between germline ends came to 21 bases. Germline-derived CDR1 and CDR2 are SNHLY and FYNNEI. The CDR3 runs 13 residues.

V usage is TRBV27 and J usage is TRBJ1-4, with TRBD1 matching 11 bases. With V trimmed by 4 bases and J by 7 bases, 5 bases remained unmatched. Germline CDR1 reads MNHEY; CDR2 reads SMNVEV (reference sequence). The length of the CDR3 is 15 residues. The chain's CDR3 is CASSSAGTGGEKLFF. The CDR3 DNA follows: TGTGCCAGCAGTTCCGCCGGGACAGGGGGTGAAAAACTGTTTTTT.

The CDR3 spells CASSFTSGRFYEQYF. Here the CDR3 DNA reads TGCGCCAGCAGCTTTACTAGCGGGAGGTTTTACGAGCAGTACTTC. The chain has TRBV5-1 and TRBJ2-7, with 12 bases matching TRBD2. This CDR3 spans 15 amino acids. Germline V CDR1 and CDR2: SGHRS, YFSETQ. The V segment lost 2 bases and the J segment 4 bases; nucleotides outside the gene matches: 4.

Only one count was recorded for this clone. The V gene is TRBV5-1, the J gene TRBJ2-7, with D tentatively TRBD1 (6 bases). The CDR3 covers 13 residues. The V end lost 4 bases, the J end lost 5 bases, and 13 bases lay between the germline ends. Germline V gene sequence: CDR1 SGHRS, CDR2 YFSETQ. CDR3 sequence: CASSQIQGNEQYF. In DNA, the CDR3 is TGCGCCAGCAGCCAAATACAGGGCAACGAGCAGTACTTC. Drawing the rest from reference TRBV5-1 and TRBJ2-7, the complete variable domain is KAGVTQTPRYLIKTRGQQVTLSCSPISGHRSVSWYQQTPGQGLQFLFEYFSETQRNKGNFPGRFSGRQFSNSRSEMNVSTLELGDSALYLCASSQIQGNEQYFGPGTRLTVT.

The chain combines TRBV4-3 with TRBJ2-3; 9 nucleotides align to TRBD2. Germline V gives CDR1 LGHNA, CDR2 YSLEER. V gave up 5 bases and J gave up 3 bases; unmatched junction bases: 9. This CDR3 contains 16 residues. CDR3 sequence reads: CASSNGRLAVTDTQYF. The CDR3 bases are TGCGCCAGCAGCAACGGAAGACTAGCGGTTACAGATACGCAGTATTTT.

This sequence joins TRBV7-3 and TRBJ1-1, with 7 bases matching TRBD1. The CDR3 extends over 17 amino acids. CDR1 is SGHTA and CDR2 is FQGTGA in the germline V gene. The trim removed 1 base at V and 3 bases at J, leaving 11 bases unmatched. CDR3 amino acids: CASSLSAGGGTDTEAFF. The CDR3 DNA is TGTGCCAGCAGCTTAAGCGCAGGGGGTGGTACGGACACTGAAGCTTTCTTT.

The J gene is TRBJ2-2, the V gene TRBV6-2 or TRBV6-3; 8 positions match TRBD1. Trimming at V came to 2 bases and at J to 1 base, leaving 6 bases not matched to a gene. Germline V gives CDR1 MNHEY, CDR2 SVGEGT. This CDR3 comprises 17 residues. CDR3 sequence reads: CASSYPGQAKNTGELFF. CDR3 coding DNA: TGTGCCAGCAGTTACCCGGGACAGGCGAAGAACACCGGGGAGCTGTTTTTT.